These 26 T cell receptor beta chains were sequenced from one sample in a study of CD8 T cells in ankylosing spondylitis. TCRdb reprocessed the 5' RACE reads via MiXCR and lists one record per CDR3 protein. Altogether some 150,000 distinct CDR3 sequences are present, roughly an eighth being singletons, with the ten largest covering roughly 4%. The sample consisted of blood, either unsorted or a sorted T cell fraction (not recorded which). The receptor source for this set is a female donor with ankylosing spondylitis or in good health (not recorded which).

This clonotype was recorded a few times. This chain links TRBV7-2 with TRBJ2-1, with 7 bases aligning to TRBD2. Germline V gene data show CDR1 as SGHTA and CDR2 as FQGNSA. The ends lost 8 bases at V and 10 bases at J; junction bases unmatched: 5. The CDR3 consists of 11 residues. The CDR3 DNA follows: TGTGCCAGCGGGTTGCGGGGGGAGCAGTTCTTC. Translating gives CASGLRGEQFF.

The table lists this clonotype with many counts. This rearrangement joins TRBV5-1 to TRBJ2-1; D may be TRBD2 (6 bases). CDR1 and CDR2 from the germline V gene are SGHRS and YFSETQ. Trimming cost V 4 bases and J 0 bases, with 11 bases left between them. CDR3 length: 15 amino acids. This chain's CDR3 is CASSKAGYSYNEQFF. In nucleotides, the CDR3 is TGCGCCAGCAGCAAAGCGGGTTACTCCTACAATGAGCAGTTCTTC.

This clonotype came up many times. V usage is TRBV21-1 and J usage is TRBJ1-4; the D call TRBD1 from the table was never checked on the DNA. TRBV21-1 is recorded as a pseudogene. This CDR3 has 15 residues. CDR3 loop: CASGEDGTADEKLFF. CDR3 coding DNA: TGTGCCAGCGGAGAAGACGGGACCGCCGATGAAAAACTGTTTTTT.

This clonotype was observed many times. The CDR3 DNA is TGTGCCAGCAGCTTATCGGTAAAAGAGACCCAGTACTTC. This translates into CASSLSVKETQYF. This chain joins TRBV7-3 and TRBJ2-5; D is unclear. Between the trimmed V and J ends, which lost 2 bases and 3 bases, there was a span of 7 bases. Germline values: CDR1 SGHTA, CDR2 FQGTGA. The CDR3 is 13 residues long.

The V call is TRBV7-9, the J call TRBJ1-4; unclear D gene. Germline CDR1 SEHNR, CDR2 FQNEAQ (reference sequence). There are 14 residues in the CDR3. V was cut by 8 bases and J by 5 bases, with 15 bases left in between. The CDR3 sequence: CASGLSGGNEKLFF. In DNA, the CDR3 is TGTGCCAGCGGACTGTCCGGAGGCAATGAAAAACTGTTTTTT.

This clonotype was found many times. The rearrangement uses TRBV12-3 or TRBV12-4 and TRBJ2-2, with D possibly being TRBD2 (5 bases). The CDR3 extends over 14 amino acids. V shed 8 bases and J shed 2 bases, with 12 bases lying between them. CDR3 nucleotides: TGTGCCAGCGGACGGAGCGGCAACACCGGGGAGCTGTTTTTT. This encodes CASGRSGNTGELFF.

Points on this clonotype: A much larger clone sits a single nucleotide away, making a read error possible. Because the CDR3 is missing its conserved closing phenylalanine or tryptophan, this is likely a read error. The chain carries TRBV3-1 and TRBJ2-7; 7 bases are shared with TRBD1. Germline values: CDR1 LGHDT, CDR2 YNNKEL (reference sequence). The CDR3 runs 14 residues. V was clipped by 5 bases and J by 3 bases; unmatched bases: 7. Written as DNA, the CDR3 is TGTGCCAGCAGCTCCGGGACAGTGATCTACGAGCAGTACCTC. Amino acids: CASSSGTVIYEQYL.

The table lists this clonotype with a few counts. The J gene is TRBJ2-7, the V gene TRBV7-2; perhaps TRBD2 as D (6 bases). The germline CDR1 and CDR2 sequences are SGHTA and FQGNSA. Between the trimmed V and J ends, which lost 5 bases and 3 bases, there was a span of 14 bases. The CDR3 spans 14 residues. CDR3 DNA sequence: TGTGCCAGCAGCCCCGGAGGGCAGCGCTACGAGCAGTACTTC. It yields the protein CASSPGGQRYEQYF.

V gene TRBV7-2 combines with J gene TRBJ1-5; TRBD1 agrees at 8 bases. V was clipped by 5 bases and J by 6 bases; unmatched bases: 6. The CDR3 is 14 amino acids. Germline lookup yields CDR1 SGHTA and CDR2 FQGNSA. CDR3: CASSRGGQGQPQHF. Here the CDR3 DNA reads TGTGCCAGCAGCCGTGGAGGACAGGGTCAGCCCCAGCATTTT.

This clonotype turned up a few times. This chain links TRBV11-2 with TRBJ2-3; 12 bases are a match to TRBD2. The CDR3 covers 17 residues. CDR1 is SGHAT and CDR2 is FQNNGV in the germline V gene. V gave up 1 base and J gave up 1 base; unmatched junction bases: 3. The CDR3, as DNA: TGTGCCAGCAGCTTAGTACTAGCGGGGGGACGCACAGATACGCAGTATTTT. It encodes CASSLVLAGGRTDTQYF.

This clonotype appeared a few times. The chain is built from TRBV29-1 and TRBJ2-1, with 9 bases matching TRBD1. Germline CDR1 reads SQVTM; CDR2 reads ANQGSEA. J lost 8 bases, V lost 2 bases, and 10 bases had no gene match. There are 15 residues in the CDR3. The CDR3 loop is CSVERRDRESDEQFF. The CDR3 nucleotides read TGCAGCGTTGAACGGCGGGACAGGGAGTCAGATGAGCAGTTCTTC.

At least ten counts were recorded for this clonotype. The rearrangement links TRBV12-3 or TRBV12-4 to TRBJ2-7; 7 positions match TRBD2. V was pared by 11 bases and J by 6 bases, with 10 bases of the junction left unmatched. This CDR3 comprises 12 residues. In nucleotides, the CDR3 is TGTGCCTCCAGCTGGGGGGGATCCGAGCAGTACTTC. Translating gives CASSWGGSEQYF.

The rearrangement joins TRBV10-3 to TRBJ2-7; D perhaps matches TRBD2 (6 bases). Trimming shortened V by 2 bases and J by 0 bases, and 8 bases separated the two germline ends. There are 14 residues in the CDR3. Germline-derived CDR1 and CDR2 are ENHRY and SYGVKD. CDR3 residues: CAISEGTGSYEQYF. CDR3 coding DNA: TGTGCCATCAGTGAGGGGACTGGCTCCTACGAGCAGTACTTC.

In this sample, this clonotype turned up many times. The chain links TRBV12-3 or TRBV12-4 to TRBJ2-2, with 7 bases fitting TRBD2. CDR3 length equals 15 residues. After removal of 5 bases from V and 0 bases from J, the junction contained 3 bases not matched to a gene. The DNA for the CDR3 is TGTGCCAGCAGTACAAGCGGGGCGAACACCGGGGAGCTGTTTTTT. This codes for CASSTSGANTGELFF.

At least ten counts were recorded for this clonotype. The V call is TRBV28, the J call TRBJ2-1; 13 bases line up with TRBD2. Germline V gives CDR1 MDHEN, CDR2 SYDVKM. The CDR3 length is 15 residues. The CDR3, as DNA: TGTCCCTTGACTAGCGGGGGGTTTTCCTACAATGAGCAGTTCTTC. This sequence encodes CPLTSGGFSYNEQFF.

This clonotype was seen repeatedly, ten times or more. V usage is TRBV29-1 and J usage is TRBJ2-5, with TRBD2 identical over 10 bases. The CDR3 length is 15 residues. Unmatched junction bases numbered 7, after V lost 6 bases and J lost 0 bases. Per germline, CDR1 SQVTM and CDR2 ANQGSEA. CDR3 protein: CSVAPGLANQETQYF. CDR3 bases: TGCAGCGTCGCTCCGGGACTAGCGAACCAAGAGACCCAGTACTTC.

This clonotype was found many times. The chain carries TRBV12-3 or TRBV12-4 and TRBJ1-6; 8 bases map to TRBD1. The CDR3 totals 14 residues. The V and J ends lost 5 bases and 10 bases, in that order; junction bases with no gene match: 7. The CDR3 region has the DNA TGTGCCAGCAGTCAAGCAGGGGGCCGGTCACCCCTCCACTTT. The encoded protein is CASSQAGGRSPLHF.

The table lists this clonotype with a few counts. The chain recombines TRBV7-9 with TRBJ1-5; perhaps TRBD1 as D (6 bases). The length of the CDR3 is 16 residues. Germline values: CDR1 SEHNR, CDR2 FQNEAQ (reference sequence). Trimming removed 4 bases from V and 0 bases from J, with 13 bases in between. The CDR3 DNA reads as TGTGCCAGCAGCTCGACCGACAGGAATAGCAATCAGCCCCAGCATTTT. Its protein product is CASSSTDRNSNQPQHF.

Many counts were recorded for this clonotype. The chain couples TRBV11-2 to TRBJ2-1; a weak D match, TRBD2 (6 bases). Germline-derived CDR1 and CDR2 are SGHAT and FQNNGV. This CDR3 region has 14 residues. V dropped 5 bases and J dropped 0 bases, with 8 bases sitting between them. CDR3 DNA: TGTGCCAGCAGCGGGGGGAGCTCCTACAATGAGCAGTTCTTC. Translated: CASSGGSSYNEQFF.

This clonotype has at least ten counts. The chain recombines TRBV18 with TRBJ1-4; D is undetermined. V lost 4 bases, J lost 5 bases, and 14 bases lay in between. The CDR3 has 15 amino acids. From germline, CDR1 is KGHSH and CDR2 LQKENI. The CDR3, as DNA: TGTGCCAGCTCACAAAACGACAACAGAAATGAAAAACTGTTTTTT. Its translation: CASSQNDNRNEKLFF.

This clonotype was seen ten or more times. This chain links TRBV7-2 with TRBJ2-7, with 8 bases aligning to TRBD2. CDR1 is SGHTA, CDR2 FQGNSA, per germline. V lost 4 bases, J lost 0 bases, and 11 bases stayed unmatched. The CDR3 runs to 17 residues. The CDR3 reads CASSSISGGHSSYEQYF. The CDR3 coding sequence is TGTGCCAGCAGCTCAATCAGCGGGGGCCATAGCTCCTACGAGCAGTACTTC.

This clonotype was counted many times. The CDR3 bases are TGTGCCAGCAGCTCAGCGGGAGGACACAATGAGCAGTTCTTC. Protein product: CASSSAGGHNEQFF. This chain joins TRBV5-6 and TRBJ2-1, with 9 bases aligning to TRBD2. The V gene's germline CDR1 is SGHDT and CDR2 YYEEEE. The V and J ends lost 3 bases and 5 bases, in that order; junction bases with no gene match: 3. The CDR3 totals 14 residues. Looking up the rest from reference TRBV5-6 and TRBJ2-1 gives the full variable domain: DAGVTQSPTHLIKTRGQQVTLRCSPKSGHDTVSWYQQALGQGPQFIFQYYEEEERQRGNFPDRFSGHQFPNYSSELNVNALLLGDSALYLCASSSAGGHNEQFFGPGTRLTVL.

This clonotype was seen many times. The genes are TRBV10-3 and TRBJ2-5; TRBD2 matches 9 bases. The CDR3 is made up of 13 amino acids. The germline V gene has CDR1 ENHRY and CDR2 SYGVKD. The trim removed 6 bases at V and 5 bases at J, leaving 4 bases unmatched. CDR3 DNA sequence: TGTGCCATCAGAGTAGCGGGAGAGGAGACCCAGTACTTC. It is translated as CAIRVAGEETQYF.

J is TRBJ1-1 and V is TRBV5-1, with 11 bases lining up with TRBD1. Germline CDR1 is SGHRS and CDR2 is YFSETQ. V shed 4 bases and J 7 bases; nucleotides not matched to a gene: 6. The CDR3 loop spans 14 amino acids. CDR3 nucleotide sequence: TGCGCCAGCAGCGCCGGACAGGGGGCAGGTGAAGCTTTCTTT. It is translated as CASSAGQGAGEAFF.

This clonotype was counted ten times or more. The junction departs from germline at one end; a sequencing error may be responsible. The rearrangement links TRBV9 to TRBJ1-1; D possibly corresponds to TRBD1 (5 bases). Looked up from germline, CDR1 is SGDLS and CDR2 is YYNGEE. This CDR3 is built from 14 residues. The CDR3 region is CASSVGGAGTEAFF. The CDR3 DNA reads TGTGCTAGCAGCGTAGGTGGGGCAGGCACTGAAGCTTTCTTT.

The rearrangement links TRBV2 to TRBJ2-4, with a tentative D call TRBD1 (5 bases). Germline CDR1 SNHLY, CDR2 FYNNEI. The CDR3 is 11 residues long. The germline V and J ends were trimmed by 10 bases and 7 bases, with 11 bases remaining between them. This CDR3 is CATLKGNIQYF. The CDR3 nucleotides are TGTGCCACTCTGAAGGGGAACATTCAGTACTTC.